This T cell receptor beta chain was profiled in a study of Ad26.COV2.S vaccination and SARS-CoV-2 variants. The study, taken as a whole, reports: After vaccination, substantial breadth of spike-specific CD8+ and CD4+ responses was reported.

Described treatment: some 20 received Ad26.COV2.S at low or high dose, single or two shots; roughly 5 received placebo; per-sample allocation not given. Collection of samples fell on day 63 after the first vaccine or placebo injection. On this clone itself: Its antigen is as yet unknown.

CDR3 length: 12 residues. The germline V and J ends were trimmed by 6 bases and 3 bases, with 6 bases remaining between them. CDR1 is MNHEY and CDR2 is SVGAGI in the germline V gene. The repertoire was sequenced with immunoSEQ multiplex PCR; TCRdb's copy has only in-frame clones and lacks some. The table has 380,000 or so clones, about 83% seen once. The sample consisted of peripheral blood, taken in a trial of Ad26.COV2.S vaccine versus placebo. The chain has TRBV6-5 and TRBJ2-1, with D unclear. The sequence was obtained from a person between 18 and 59 years old who received the Ad26.COV2.S COVID-19 vaccine or a placebo. The CDR3 spells CASSTYYNEQFF. In DNA, the CDR3 is TGTGCCAGCAGCACCTACTACAATGAGCAGTTCTTC.